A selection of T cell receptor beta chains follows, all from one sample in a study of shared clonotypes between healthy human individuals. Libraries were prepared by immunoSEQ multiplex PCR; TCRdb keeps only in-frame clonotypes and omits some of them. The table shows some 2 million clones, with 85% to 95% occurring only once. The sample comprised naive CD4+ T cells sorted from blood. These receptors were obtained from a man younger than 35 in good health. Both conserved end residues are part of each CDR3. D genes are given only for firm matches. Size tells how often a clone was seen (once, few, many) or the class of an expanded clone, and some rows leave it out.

CDR3aa: CASSLALAGESGELFF
CDR3nt: TGTGCCAGCAGCTTGGCGCTAGCGGGAGAGTCCGGGGAGCTGTTTTTT
d_gene: TRBD2
v_gene: TRBV5-4
abundance: .
j_gene: TRBJ2-2
len: 16

CDR3aa: CASSEAGTGPAEQYF
CDR3nt: TGTGCCAGCAGTGAAGCCGGGACAGGGCCAGCCGAGCAGTACTTC
d_gene: TRBD1
v_gene: TRBV5-6
abundance: .
j_gene: TRBJ2-7
len: 15

CDR3aa: CASSLNTIYF
CDR3nt: TGTGCCAGCAGTTTAAACACCATATATTTT
d_gene: .
v_gene: TRBV6-6
abundance: .
j_gene: TRBJ1-3
len: 10

CDR3aa: CAISAGADGYTF
CDR3nt: TGTGCCATCAGTGCGGGGGCGGATGGCTACACCTTC
d_gene: .
v_gene: TRBV10-3
abundance: .
j_gene: TRBJ1-2
len: 12

CDR3aa: CASSLTGQKTGELFF
CDR3nt: TGTGCCAGCAGCTTAACGGGACAGAAGACCGGGGAGCTGTTTTTT
d_gene: TRBD1
v_gene: TRBV7-2
abundance: .
j_gene: TRBJ2-2
len: 15

CDR3aa: CASSYQGSGEKLFF
CDR3nt: TGTGCCAGCAGTTACCAGGGTTCGGGTGAAAAACTGTTTTTT
d_gene: .
v_gene: TRBV6-6
abundance: .
j_gene: TRBJ1-4
len: 14

CDR3aa: CAWSVGRGREKLFF
CDR3nt: TGTGCCTGGAGTGTCGGCAGGGGGCGTGAAAAACTGTTTTTT
d_gene: TRBD1
v_gene: TRBV30
abundance: .
j_gene: TRBJ1-4
len: 14

CDR3aa: CSVVSGGTTEAFF
CDR3nt: TGCAGCGTTGTGTCGGGCGGGACCACTGAAGCTTTCTTT
d_gene: .
v_gene: TRBV29-1
abundance: many
j_gene: TRBJ1-1
len: 13

CDR3aa: CASSLAESPLHF
CDR3nt: TGTGCCAGCAGCTTAGCAGAGTCACCCCTCCACTTT
d_gene: .
v_gene: TRBV11-1
abundance: .
j_gene: TRBJ1-6
len: 12

CDR3aa: CASSVWDLVADEQFF
CDR3nt: TGTGCCAGCAGCGTGTGGGACCTCGTCGCGGATGAGCAGTTCTTC
d_gene: .
v_gene: TRBV9
abundance: .
j_gene: TRBJ2-1
len: 15

CDR3aa: CASSSTPRYHGYTF
CDR3nt: TGTGCCAGCAGTTCCACCCCCCGATACCATGGCTACACCTTC
d_gene: .
v_gene: TRBV27
abundance: .
j_gene: TRBJ1-2
len: 14

CDR3aa: CASSLNDLNSPLHF
CDR3nt: TGTGCCAGCAGCTTGAACGACCTTAATTCACCCCTCCACTTT
d_gene: .
v_gene: TRBV5-6
abundance: .
j_gene: TRBJ1-6
len: 14

CDR3aa: CASSYGPGYQETQYF
CDR3nt: TGTGCCAGCAGTTACGGTCCGGGGTACCAAGAGACCCAGTACTTC
d_gene: .
v_gene: TRBV6-5
abundance: .
j_gene: TRBJ2-5
len: 15

CDR3aa: CASSLDSTLSYEQYF
CDR3nt: TGTGCCAGCAGCTTAGACAGCACCCTTTCCTACGAGCAGTACTTC
d_gene: .
v_gene: TRBV7-6
abundance: .
j_gene: TRBJ2-7
len: 15

CDR3aa: CASRLQGNTEAFF
CDR3nt: TGTGCCAGCAGGTTACAGGGGAACACTGAAGCTTTCTTT
d_gene: .
v_gene: TRBV7-3
abundance: .
j_gene: TRBJ1-1
len: 13

CDR3aa: CASSLDRWAEQYF
CDR3nt: TGTGCCAGCAGCTTGGACAGGTGGGCTGAGCAGTACTTC
d_gene: .
v_gene: TRBV5-4
abundance: .
j_gene: TRBJ2-7
len: 13

CDR3aa: CASSPSTSTGELFF
CDR3nt: TGTGCCAGCTCACCTTCGACTAGCACCGGGGAGCTGTTTTTT
d_gene: .
v_gene: TRBV18
abundance: .
j_gene: TRBJ2-2
len: 14